These T cell receptor beta chains were read from a single sample in a study of blood T cell repertoires in COVID-19. Clones were sequenced by immunoSEQ multiplex PCR, and TCRdb holds only the in-frame ones, with some missing. The sample holds about 22,000 clones, 91% seen once. Sequenced sample: peripheral blood. The receptors stem from a woman in her 70s with active COVID-19. CDR3s include the opening cysteine and the closing phenylalanine or tryptophan. D genes are given only for firm matches. Only some rows state a clone size, as once, few, many or a class for expanded clones.

cdr3_nt: TGCGCCAGCAGCCAAGGGAGGCACACCGGGGAGCTGTTTTTT; cdr3_aa: CASSQGRHTGELFF; j_call: TRBJ2-2; v_call: TRBV4-1; d_call: NA; clone_size: NA
cdr3_nt: TGTGCCAGCAGTTACGACCGGGAGCTACGTCGTGCTTTCTTT; cdr3_aa: CASSYDRELRRAFF; j_call: TRBJ1-1; v_call: TRBV6-5; d_call: NA; clone_size: NA
cdr3_nt: TGTGCCAGCAGTGAACGGGGGAATAACTACTATGGCTACACCTTC; cdr3_aa: CASSERGNNYYGYTF; j_call: TRBJ1-2; v_call: TRBV6-1; d_call: NA; clone_size: NA
cdr3_nt: TGTGCCAGCCGCGAAGACAGGGACACTGAAGCTTTCTTT; cdr3_aa: CASREDRDTEAFF; j_call: TRBJ1-1; v_call: TRBV19; d_call: TRBD1; clone_size: few
cdr3_nt: TGTGCCAGCAGCAACCCTAGGGGGTTGGAGACCCAGTACTTC; cdr3_aa: CASSNPRGLETQYF; j_call: TRBJ2-5; v_call: TRBV7-9; d_call: NA; clone_size: NA
cdr3_nt: TGTGCCAGCAGCTGGGGACAGGATAACAATCAGCCCCAGCATTTT; cdr3_aa: CASSWGQDNNQPQHF; j_call: TRBJ1-5; v_call: TRBV6-5; d_call: TRBD1; clone_size: NA
cdr3_nt: TGCGCCAGCAGATGGGGGGCTGGAAACACCATATATTTT; cdr3_aa: CASRWGAGNTIYF; j_call: TRBJ1-3; v_call: TRBV5-1; d_call: NA; clone_size: once
cdr3_nt: TGTGCCAGCAGCCAGGGAAGAAACTCCTACGAGCAGTACTTC; cdr3_aa: CASSQGRNSYEQYF; j_call: TRBJ2-7; v_call: TRBV13; d_call: NA; clone_size: NA
cdr3_nt: TGTGCCTGGAGCCCGAAAAAGCGGGAGGGCCTTCACAATGAGCAGTTCTTC; cdr3_aa: CAWSPKKREGLHNEQFF; j_call: TRBJ2-1; v_call: TRBV30; d_call: TRBD2; clone_size: NA
cdr3_nt: TGCGCCAGCACACTAGCGGGAGGGGGCACAGATACGCAGTATTTT; cdr3_aa: CASTLAGGGTDTQYF; j_call: TRBJ2-3; v_call: TRBV5-1; d_call: TRBD2; clone_size: NA
cdr3_nt: TGTGCCAGCAGCTTTCGGCGGCGCCAGTTCTTC; cdr3_aa: CASSFRRRQFF; j_call: TRBJ2-1; v_call: TRBV7-9; d_call: NA; clone_size: NA
cdr3_nt: TGCGCCAGCAGCCTGGCCCACAGCGGGGCTAGAGAGCAGTTCTTC; cdr3_aa: CASSLAHSGAREQFF; j_call: TRBJ2-1; v_call: TRBV5-1; d_call: TRBD2; clone_size: NA
cdr3_nt: TGTGCCAGCAGCTCCATTTCAGGGGTCTATGGCTACACCTTC; cdr3_aa: CASSSISGVYGYTF; j_call: TRBJ1-2; v_call: TRBV5-6; d_call: NA; clone_size: NA
cdr3_nt: TGTGCCAGCAGCCCTTCAGTCAGTAGCACAGATACGCAGTATTTT; cdr3_aa: CASSPSVSSTDTQYF; j_call: TRBJ2-3; v_call: TRBV5-4; d_call: NA; clone_size: NA
cdr3_nt: TGTGCCAGCAGCCAAGACCCAGCGGGAGGGCCTCTCAATGAGCAGTTCTTC; cdr3_aa: CASSQDPAGGPLNEQFF; j_call: TRBJ2-1; v_call: TRBV4-2; d_call: TRBD2; clone_size: once
cdr3_nt: TGTGCCAGCAGTCAAGATTTCAGCTCGGGTGAGCAGTTCTTC; cdr3_aa: CASSQDFSSGEQFF; j_call: TRBJ2-1; v_call: TRBV2; d_call: NA; clone_size: NA
cdr3_nt: TGTGCCAGCAGCCAAAGTGGGGCAGGTGTCGGAGAGACCCAGTACTTC; cdr3_aa: CASSQSGAGVGETQYF; j_call: TRBJ2-5; v_call: TRBV7-3; d_call: NA; clone_size: NA
cdr3_nt: TGTGCCAGCAGAGAGAAGGGGGCTCATCAGCCCCAGCATTTT; cdr3_aa: CASREKGAHQPQHF; j_call: TRBJ1-5; v_call: TRBV2; d_call: TRBD1; clone_size: NA
cdr3_nt: TGCGCCAGCAGCGGAATGGACAGCCGAAAGGGCGAGCAGTACTTC; cdr3_aa: CASSGMDSRKGEQYF; j_call: TRBJ2-7; v_call: TRBV5-1; d_call: NA; clone_size: once
cdr3_nt: TGTGCCAGCAGCCAAGATATAGGGCTAGCGGGAGGGCTCGGGGAGCTGTTTTTT; cdr3_aa: CASSQDIGLAGGLGELFF; j_call: TRBJ2-2; v_call: TRBV4-2; d_call: TRBD2; clone_size: once
cdr3_nt: TGTGCCAGCAGTTTAGTAGGCGGCAGGGGGCAGGTACAGCCCCAGCATTTT; cdr3_aa: CASSLVGGRGQVQPQHF; j_call: TRBJ1-5; v_call: TRBV27; d_call: TRBD1; clone_size: NA
cdr3_nt: TGTGCCAGCAGCTTTCGCCCTTGGCTAGCGGAGAACTACAATGAGCAGTTCTTC; cdr3_aa: CASSFRPWLAENYNEQFF; j_call: TRBJ2-1; v_call: TRBV7-9; d_call: TRBD2; clone_size: NA
cdr3_nt: TGTGCCAGCAGGAGGACAGGGGTAGGGGAGCAGTACTTC; cdr3_aa: CASRRTGVGEQYF; j_call: TRBJ2-7; v_call: TRBV6-5; d_call: TRBD1; clone_size: NA
cdr3_nt: TGCGCCAGCAGCCATAGAGCGGTCCTAGCGGGCACCGGGGAGCTGTTTTTT; cdr3_aa: CASSHRAVLAGTGELFF; j_call: TRBJ2-2; v_call: TRBV4-3; d_call: TRBD2; clone_size: NA
cdr3_nt: TGTGCCAGCAGCCTGGTCACTAGTGGTGAGCAGTTCTTC; cdr3_aa: CASSLVTSGEQFF; j_call: TRBJ2-1; v_call: TRBV5-6; d_call: NA; clone_size: NA
cdr3_nt: TGTGCCAGCATCAACGGGTTGAACACTGAAGCTTTCTTT; cdr3_aa: CASINGLNTEAFF; j_call: TRBJ1-1; v_call: TRBV12-3/TRBV12-4; d_call: NA; clone_size: NA
cdr3_nt: TGTGCCAGCAGCTGGGGACTAGCGTTCCACGAGCAGTACTTC; cdr3_aa: CASSWGLAFHEQYF; j_call: TRBJ2-7; v_call: TRBV5-6; d_call: TRBD2; clone_size: NA
cdr3_nt: TGTGCCAGCAGCCAGCCTAGCGGGAGGGCCATCCACGAGCAGTACTTC; cdr3_aa: CASSQPSGRAIHEQYF; j_call: TRBJ2-7; v_call: TRBV14; d_call: TRBD2; clone_size: once
cdr3_nt: TGTGCCACTTCTCGACAGGGGGCAAACTACAATGAGCAGTTCTTC; cdr3_aa: CATSRQGANYNEQFF; j_call: TRBJ2-1; v_call: TRBV2; d_call: TRBD1; clone_size: NA
cdr3_nt: TGCGCCAGCAGCCAAGTCGAGTTGACTAGCGGGAGCCCGGAGACCCAGTACTTC; cdr3_aa: CASSQVELTSGSPETQYF; j_call: TRBJ2-5; v_call: TRBV4-1; d_call: TRBD2; clone_size: NA
cdr3_nt: TGTGCCAGCAGCCAGACCTCCAGGTTGGAATCGGGGGGTCTTAACTACGAGCAGTACTTC; cdr3_aa: CASSQTSRLESGGLNYEQYF; j_call: TRBJ2-7; v_call: TRBV3-1/TRBV3-2; d_call: TRBD2; clone_size: NA
cdr3_nt: TGCGCCAGCAGACAACAAAAGGGACTAGCGGGAGTTAGGTATGGGTACGAGCAGTACTTC; cdr3_aa: CASRQQKGLAGVRYGYEQYF; j_call: TRBJ2-7; v_call: TRBV23-1; d_call: TRBD2; clone_size: NA
cdr3_nt: TGTGCCAGCAGCTTAGTGGGTAGCGGGAGACGGTACTTC; cdr3_aa: CASSLVGSGRRYF; j_call: TRBJ2-7; v_call: TRBV11-1; d_call: TRBD2; clone_size: few
cdr3_nt: TGTGCCTGGAGCAGCGGACTAGCAGACCGCACAGATACGCAGTATTTT; cdr3_aa: CAWSSGLADRTDTQYF; j_call: TRBJ2-3; v_call: TRBV30; d_call: TRBD2; clone_size: NA
cdr3_nt: TGTGCCATCAGTGACGGCGGGAGCGAATACGAGCAGTACTTC; cdr3_aa: CAISDGGSEYEQYF; j_call: TRBJ2-7; v_call: TRBV10-3; d_call: TRBD2; clone_size: few
cdr3_nt: TGTGCCAGCAGCCATCTAAGGGACACCAACGAGCAGTACTTC; cdr3_aa: CASSHLRDTNEQYF; j_call: TRBJ2-7; v_call: TRBV7-8; d_call: NA; clone_size: NA
cdr3_nt: TGTGCCAGCAAAGAGGTACGGGAAAGGGATGAGCAGTTCTTC; cdr3_aa: CASKEVRERDEQFF; j_call: TRBJ2-1; v_call: TRBV7-8; d_call: NA; clone_size: NA
cdr3_nt: TGCGCCAGCAGCTTGGGAGGGACTAGCGGCACAGATACGCAGTATTTT; cdr3_aa: CASSLGGTSGTDTQYF; j_call: TRBJ2-3; v_call: TRBV5-1; d_call: TRBD2; clone_size: NA
cdr3_nt: TGCGCCAGCAGCCTAGACAGGGGGCGCTACAATGAGCAGTTCTTC; cdr3_aa: CASSLDRGRYNEQFF; j_call: TRBJ2-1; v_call: TRBV4-1; d_call: TRBD1; clone_size: once
cdr3_nt: TGTGCCAGTAGTATAGGGAGGCGGACTAGCGGAGATGAGCAGTTCTTC; cdr3_aa: CASSIGRRTSGDEQFF; j_call: TRBJ2-1; v_call: TRBV19; d_call: TRBD2; clone_size: NA
cdr3_nt: TGTGCCAGCAAGAGCGGGAGTTGGAATGAGCAGTTCTTC; cdr3_aa: CASKSGSWNEQFF; j_call: TRBJ2-1; v_call: TRBV2; d_call: TRBD2; clone_size: NA